A selection of T cell receptor beta chains follows, all from one sample in a study of beta chain features in type 1 diabetes. The repertoire was sequenced with immunoSEQ multiplex PCR; TCRdb's copy has only in-frame clones and lacks some. The repertoire holds roughly 290,000 clones, around 7.3% seen once, with more than 1% in the top ten. The sequenced sample consisted of central memory CD4+ T cells from blood. These receptors came from a woman younger than 35 in good health. Each CDR3 is given with its conserved first and last residue. D genes are given only for firm matches. Only some rows state a clone size, as once, few, many or a class for expanded clones.

many	TRBJ1-2	TRBV19	NA	TGTGCCAGTAGTATAGGGCCGCAGGGGCATGGCTACACCTTC	CASSIGPQGHGYTF
few	TRBJ1-2	TRBV14	NA	TGTGCCAGCAGGGTGGGCACTGGTAACTATGGCTACACCTTC	CASRVGTGNYGYTF
few	TRBJ1-4	TRBV28	TRBD1	TGTGCCAGCAGTAGTCAGGGGGCTTCCTATGAAAAACTGTTTTTT	CASSSQGASYEKLFF
few	TRBJ1-5	TRBV19	NA	TGTGCCAGTAGCCTGGTGGGGGATCAGCCCCAGCATTTT	CASSLVGDQPQHF
NA	TRBJ1-5	TRBV7-3	NA	TGTGCCAGCCCCCTCGTCGGGACGGAGAGCAATCAGCCCCAGCATTTT	CASPLVGTESNQPQHF
NA	TRBJ1-1	TRBV5-1	TRBD1	TGCGCCAGCAGCACGGACAGGAGCACTGAAGCTTTCTTT	CASSTDRSTEAFF
NA	TRBJ1-4	TRBV7-9	NA	TGTGCCAGCAGCTTAGAGGCTGGGGGATCGCGGGAAAAACTGTTTTTT	CASSLEAGGSREKLFF
NA	TRBJ1-1	TRBV20-1	NA	TGCAGTGCCCCGGACGGCACTGAAGCTTTCTTT	CSAPDGTEAFF
NA	TRBJ2-5	TRBV5-1	TRBD2	TGCGCCAGCAGCCCTGCGGGGGATAGGGAGACCCAGTACTTC	CASSPAGDRETQYF
few	TRBJ2-3	TRBV5-1	NA	TGCGCCAGCAGCCACGGGGTCACAGATACGCAGTATTTT	CASSHGVTDTQYF